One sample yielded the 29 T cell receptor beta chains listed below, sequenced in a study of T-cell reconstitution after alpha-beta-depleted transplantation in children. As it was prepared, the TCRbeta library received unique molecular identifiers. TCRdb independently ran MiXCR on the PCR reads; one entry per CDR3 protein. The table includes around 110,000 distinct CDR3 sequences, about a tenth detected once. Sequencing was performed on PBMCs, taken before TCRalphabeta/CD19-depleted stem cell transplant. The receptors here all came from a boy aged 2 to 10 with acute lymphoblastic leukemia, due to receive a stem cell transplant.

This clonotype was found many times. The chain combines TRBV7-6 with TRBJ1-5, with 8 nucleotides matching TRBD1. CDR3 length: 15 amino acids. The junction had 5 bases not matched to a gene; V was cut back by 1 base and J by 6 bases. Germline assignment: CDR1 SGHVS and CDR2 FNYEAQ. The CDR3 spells CASSLGQGASQPQHF. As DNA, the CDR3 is TGTGCCAGCAGCTTAGGGCAGGGGGCAAGTCAGCCCCAGCATTTT.

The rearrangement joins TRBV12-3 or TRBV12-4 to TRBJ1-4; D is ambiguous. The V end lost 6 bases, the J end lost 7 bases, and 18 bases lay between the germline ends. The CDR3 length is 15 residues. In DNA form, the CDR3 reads TGTGCCAGCAGCTCCGCCCGGGCTGTGGGTGAAAAACTGTTTTTT. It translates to CASSSARAVGEKLFF.

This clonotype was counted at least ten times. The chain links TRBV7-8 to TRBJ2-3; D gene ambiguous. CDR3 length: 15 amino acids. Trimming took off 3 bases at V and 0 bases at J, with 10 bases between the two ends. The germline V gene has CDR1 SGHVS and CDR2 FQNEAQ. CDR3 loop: CASSFDGYSTDTQYF. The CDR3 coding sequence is TGTGCCAGCAGCTTTGACGGCTACAGCACAGATACGCAGTATTTT.

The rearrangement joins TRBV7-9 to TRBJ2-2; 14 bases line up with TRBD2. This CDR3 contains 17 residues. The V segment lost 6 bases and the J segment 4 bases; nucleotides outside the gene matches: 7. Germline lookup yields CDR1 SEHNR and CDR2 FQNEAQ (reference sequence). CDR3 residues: CASRMTSGREVTGELFF. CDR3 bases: TGTGCCAGCAGAATGACTAGCGGGAGGGAGGTCACCGGGGAGCTGTTTTTT.

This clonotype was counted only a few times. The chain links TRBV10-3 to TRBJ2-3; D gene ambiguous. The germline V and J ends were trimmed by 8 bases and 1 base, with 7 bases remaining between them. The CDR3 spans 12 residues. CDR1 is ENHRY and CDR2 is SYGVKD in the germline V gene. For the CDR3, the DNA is TGTGCCATCGGACGCGGCACAGATACGCAGTATTTT. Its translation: CAIGRGTDTQYF.

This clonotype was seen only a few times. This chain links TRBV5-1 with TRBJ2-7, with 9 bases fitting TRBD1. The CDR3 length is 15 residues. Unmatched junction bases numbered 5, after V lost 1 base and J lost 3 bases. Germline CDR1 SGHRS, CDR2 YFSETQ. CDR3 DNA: TGCGCCAGCAGCTTGTTTCCGGGACAGGGCTACGAGCAGTACTTC. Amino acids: CASSLFPGQGYEQYF. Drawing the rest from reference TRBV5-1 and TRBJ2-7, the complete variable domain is KAGVTQTPRYLIKTRGQQVTLSCSPISGHRSVSWYQQTPGQGLQFLFEYFSETQRNKGNFPGRFSGRQFSNSRSEMNVSTLELGDSALYLCASSLFPGQGYEQYFGPGTRLTVT.

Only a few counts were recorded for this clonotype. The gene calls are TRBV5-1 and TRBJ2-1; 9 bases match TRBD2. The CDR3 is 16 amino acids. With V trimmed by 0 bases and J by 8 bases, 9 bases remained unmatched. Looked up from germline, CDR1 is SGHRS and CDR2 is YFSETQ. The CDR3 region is CASSLVAGELIDEQFF. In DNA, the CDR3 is TGCGCCAGCAGCTTGGTAGCGGGGGAACTTATCGATGAGCAGTTCTTC.

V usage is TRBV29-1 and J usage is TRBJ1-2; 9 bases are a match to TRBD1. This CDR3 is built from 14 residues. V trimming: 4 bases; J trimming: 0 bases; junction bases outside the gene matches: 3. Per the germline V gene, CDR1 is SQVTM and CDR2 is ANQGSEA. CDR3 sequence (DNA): TGCAGCGTTGTTGGGGACAGGGCTAACTATGGCTACACCTTC. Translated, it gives CSVVGDRANYGYTF.

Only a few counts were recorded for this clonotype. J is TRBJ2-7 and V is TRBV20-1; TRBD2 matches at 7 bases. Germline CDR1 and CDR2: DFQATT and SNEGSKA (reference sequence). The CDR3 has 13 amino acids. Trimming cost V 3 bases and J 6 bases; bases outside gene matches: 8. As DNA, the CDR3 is TGCAGTGCTAGTTCCGGACTAGGGGCCGAGCAGTACTTC. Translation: CSASSGLGAEQYF.

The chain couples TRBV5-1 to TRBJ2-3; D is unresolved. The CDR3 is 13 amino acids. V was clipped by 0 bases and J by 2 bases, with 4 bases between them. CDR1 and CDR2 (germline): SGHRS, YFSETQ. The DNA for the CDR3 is TGCGCCAGCAGCTTGGCATACACAGATACGCAGTATTTT. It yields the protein CASSLAYTDTQYF.

CDR3 nucleotide sequence: TGTGCCAGCAGCTCCCGGGCTAGCGGGAGACCTATCGATACGCAGTATTTT. This translates into CASSSRASGRPIDTQYF. This chain joins TRBV11-2 and TRBJ2-3, with TRBD2 matching 10 bases. Germline CDR1 SGHAT, CDR2 FQNNGV. The CDR3 is 17 residues long. V shed 4 bases, J shed 6 bases, and the junction held 13 bases outside the gene matches.

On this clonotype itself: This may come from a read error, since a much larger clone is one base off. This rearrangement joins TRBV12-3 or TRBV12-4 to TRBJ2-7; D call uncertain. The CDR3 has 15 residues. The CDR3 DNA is TGTGCCAGCAGTTTAGAGCTCGTAACCCTACGCGAGGAGTACTTC. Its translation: CASSLELVTLREEYF.

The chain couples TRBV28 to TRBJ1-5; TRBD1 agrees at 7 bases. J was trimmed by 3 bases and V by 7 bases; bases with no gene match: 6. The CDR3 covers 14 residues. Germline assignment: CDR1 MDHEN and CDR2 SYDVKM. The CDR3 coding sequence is TGTGCCAGCACCCCAGGGGGGCACAATCAGCCCCAGCATTTT. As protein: CASTPGGHNQPQHF.

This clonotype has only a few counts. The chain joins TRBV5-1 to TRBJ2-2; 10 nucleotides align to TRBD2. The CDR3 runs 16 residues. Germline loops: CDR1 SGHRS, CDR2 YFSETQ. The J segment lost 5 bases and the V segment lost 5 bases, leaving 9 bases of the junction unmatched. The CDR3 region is CASRPELAGSTGELFF. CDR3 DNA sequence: TGCGCCAGCAGACCAGAACTAGCGGGAAGTACCGGGGAGCTGTTTTTT.

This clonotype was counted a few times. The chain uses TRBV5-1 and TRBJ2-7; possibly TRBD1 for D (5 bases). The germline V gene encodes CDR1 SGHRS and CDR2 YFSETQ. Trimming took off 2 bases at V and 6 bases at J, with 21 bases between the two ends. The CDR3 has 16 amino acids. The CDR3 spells CASSFYSSGQGGEQYF. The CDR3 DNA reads TGCGCCAGCAGCTTTTATTCTTCCGGGCAGGGTGGCGAGCAGTACTTC.

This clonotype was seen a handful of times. This CDR3 reads CASSQGQGQPQHF. The CDR3 DNA is TGCGCCAGCAGCCAAGGACAGGGTCAGCCCCAGCATTTT. The chain carries TRBV4-1 and TRBJ1-5, with TRBD1 matching over 7 bases. Germline CDR1 reads MGHRA; CDR2 reads YSYEKL. V gave up 1 base and J gave up 6 bases; unmatched junction bases: 0. The CDR3 is 13 residues long.

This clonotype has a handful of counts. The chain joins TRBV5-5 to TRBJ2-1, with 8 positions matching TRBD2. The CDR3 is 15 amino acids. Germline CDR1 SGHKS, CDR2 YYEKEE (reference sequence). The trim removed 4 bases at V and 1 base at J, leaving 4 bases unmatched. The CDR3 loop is CASSLTSASYNEQFF. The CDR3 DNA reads TGTGCCAGCAGCCTGACTAGCGCTTCCTACAATGAGCAGTTCTTC.

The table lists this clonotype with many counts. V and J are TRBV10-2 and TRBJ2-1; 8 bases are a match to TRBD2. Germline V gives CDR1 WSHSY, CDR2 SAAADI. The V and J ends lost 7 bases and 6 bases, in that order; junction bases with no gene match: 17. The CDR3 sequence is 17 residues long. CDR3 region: CASIASGPQRGGNEQFF. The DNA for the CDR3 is TGCGCCAGCATCGCTAGCGGGCCGCAACGAGGGGGCAATGAGCAGTTCTTC.

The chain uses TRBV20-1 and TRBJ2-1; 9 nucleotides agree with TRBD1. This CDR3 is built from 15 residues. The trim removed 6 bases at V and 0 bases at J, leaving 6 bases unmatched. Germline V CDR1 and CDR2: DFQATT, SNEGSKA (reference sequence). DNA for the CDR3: TGCAGTGCGACAGGGACAGGGAACTCCTACAATGAGCAGTTCTTC. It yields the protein CSATGTGNSYNEQFF.

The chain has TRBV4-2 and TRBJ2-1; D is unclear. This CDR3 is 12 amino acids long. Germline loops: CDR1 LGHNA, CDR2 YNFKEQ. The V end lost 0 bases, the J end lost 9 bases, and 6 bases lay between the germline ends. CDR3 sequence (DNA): TGTGCCAGCAGCCAAGATCTAGGTGAGCAGTTCTTC. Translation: CASSQDLGEQFF.

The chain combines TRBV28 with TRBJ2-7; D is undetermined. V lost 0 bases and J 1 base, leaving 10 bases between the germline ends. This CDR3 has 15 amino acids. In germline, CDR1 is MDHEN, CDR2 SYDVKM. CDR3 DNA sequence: TGTGCCAGCAGTTTATGGGGCGGAGTTTCCTACGAGCAGTACTTC. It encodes CASSLWGGVSYEQYF.

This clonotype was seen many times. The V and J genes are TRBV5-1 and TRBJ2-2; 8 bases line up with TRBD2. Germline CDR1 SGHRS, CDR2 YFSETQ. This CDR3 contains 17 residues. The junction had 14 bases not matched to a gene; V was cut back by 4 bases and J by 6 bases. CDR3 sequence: CASSAGLVGSVAGELFF. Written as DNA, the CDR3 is TGCGCCAGCAGCGCGGGACTAGTAGGTTCGGTCGCCGGGGAGCTGTTTTTT.

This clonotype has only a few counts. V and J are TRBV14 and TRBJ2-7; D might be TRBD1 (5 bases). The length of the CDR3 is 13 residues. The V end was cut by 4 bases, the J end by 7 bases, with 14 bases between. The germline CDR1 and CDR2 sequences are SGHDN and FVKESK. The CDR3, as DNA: TGTGCCAGCAGCCCCCTCCCTAGGGGTGAGCAGTACTTC. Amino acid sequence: CASSPLPRGEQYF.

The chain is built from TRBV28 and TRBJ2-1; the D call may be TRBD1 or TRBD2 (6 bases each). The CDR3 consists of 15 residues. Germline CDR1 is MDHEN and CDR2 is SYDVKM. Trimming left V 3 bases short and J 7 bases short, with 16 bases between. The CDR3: CASSFYKTGRNEQFF. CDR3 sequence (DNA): TGTGCCAGCAGTTTCTATAAAACAGGGAGGAATGAGCAGTTCTTC.

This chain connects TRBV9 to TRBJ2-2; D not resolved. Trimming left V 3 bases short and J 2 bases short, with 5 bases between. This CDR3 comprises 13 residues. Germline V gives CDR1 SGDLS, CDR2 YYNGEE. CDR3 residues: CASSASNTGELFF. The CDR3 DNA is TGTGCCAGCAGCGCCTCCAACACCGGGGAGCTGTTTTTT.

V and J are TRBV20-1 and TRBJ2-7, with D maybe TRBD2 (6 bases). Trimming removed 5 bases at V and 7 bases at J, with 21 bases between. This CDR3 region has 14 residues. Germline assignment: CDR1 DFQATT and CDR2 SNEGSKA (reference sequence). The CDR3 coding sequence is TGCAGTGCTCCCGGAAGGGGAGCGGCGGGGGAGCAGTACTTC. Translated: CSAPGRGAAGEQYF.

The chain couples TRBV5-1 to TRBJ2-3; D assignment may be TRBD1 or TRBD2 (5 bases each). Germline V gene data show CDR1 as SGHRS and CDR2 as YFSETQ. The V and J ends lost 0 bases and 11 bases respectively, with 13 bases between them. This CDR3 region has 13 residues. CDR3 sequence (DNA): TGCGCCAGCAGCTTGGGGGACCCTCCGCGGCAGTATTTT. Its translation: CASSLGDPPRQYF.

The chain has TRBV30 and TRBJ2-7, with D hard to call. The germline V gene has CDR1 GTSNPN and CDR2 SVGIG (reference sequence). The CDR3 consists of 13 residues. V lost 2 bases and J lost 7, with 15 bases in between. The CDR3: CAWSPTPPMEQYF. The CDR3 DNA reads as TGTGCCTGGAGTCCCACACCCCCCATGGAGCAGTACTTC. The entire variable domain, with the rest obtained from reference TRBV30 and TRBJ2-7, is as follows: SQTIHQWPATLVQPVGSPLSLECTVEGTSNPNLYWYRQAAGRGLQLLFYSVGIGQISSEVPQNLSASRPQDRQFILSSKKLLLSDSGFYLCAWSPTPPMEQYFGPGTRLTVT.

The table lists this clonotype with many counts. The chain's CDR3 is CASSLDSAPGELFF. The CDR3 nucleotides read TGTGCCAGCAGCTTAGACTCCGCGCCCGGGGAGCTGTTTTTT. This chain joins TRBV7-2 and TRBJ2-2, with D hard to call. The CDR3 length is 14 residues. V was clipped by 1 base and J by 6 bases, with 9 bases between them. Germline loops: CDR1 SGHTA, CDR2 FQGNSA.